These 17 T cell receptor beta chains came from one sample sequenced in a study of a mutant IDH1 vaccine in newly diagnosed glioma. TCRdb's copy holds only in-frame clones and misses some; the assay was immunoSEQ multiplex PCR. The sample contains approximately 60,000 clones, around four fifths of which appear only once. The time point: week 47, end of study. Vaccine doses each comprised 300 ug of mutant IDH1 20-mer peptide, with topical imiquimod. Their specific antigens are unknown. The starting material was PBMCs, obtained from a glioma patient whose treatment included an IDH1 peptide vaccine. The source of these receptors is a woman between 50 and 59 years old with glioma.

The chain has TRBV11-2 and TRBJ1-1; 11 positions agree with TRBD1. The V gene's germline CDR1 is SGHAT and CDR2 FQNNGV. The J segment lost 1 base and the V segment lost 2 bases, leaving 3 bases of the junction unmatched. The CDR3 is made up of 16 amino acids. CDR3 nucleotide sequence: TGTGCCAGCAGCTTACGGACAGGGGGCGGGAACACTGAAGCTTTCTTT. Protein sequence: CASSLRTGGGNTEAFF.

CDR3: CSVAFAGNTGELFF. The CDR3 DNA reads TGCAGCGTTGCGTTCGCGGGCAACACCGGGGAGCTGTTTTTT. The rearrangement uses TRBV29-1 and TRBJ2-2; D is possibly TRBD2 (5 bases). V was pared by 4 bases and J by 2 bases, with 11 bases between. CDR1 SQVTM and CDR2 ANQGSEA come from the germline V gene. The CDR3 runs 14 residues.

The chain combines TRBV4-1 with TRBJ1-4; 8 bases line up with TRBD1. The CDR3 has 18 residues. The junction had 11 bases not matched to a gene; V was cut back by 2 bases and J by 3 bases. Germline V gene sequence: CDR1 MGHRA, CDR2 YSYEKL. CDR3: CASSQRVQPGGPNEKLFF. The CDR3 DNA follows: TGCGCCAGCAGCCAACGCGTACAGCCAGGGGGCCCTAATGAAAAACTGTTTTTT.

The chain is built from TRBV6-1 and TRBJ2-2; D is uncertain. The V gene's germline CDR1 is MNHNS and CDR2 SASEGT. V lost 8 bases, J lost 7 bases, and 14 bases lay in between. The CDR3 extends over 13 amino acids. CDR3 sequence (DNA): TGTGCCAGCCGGATAGGTTTTGGCGGGGAGCTGTTTTTT. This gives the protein CASRIGFGGELFF.

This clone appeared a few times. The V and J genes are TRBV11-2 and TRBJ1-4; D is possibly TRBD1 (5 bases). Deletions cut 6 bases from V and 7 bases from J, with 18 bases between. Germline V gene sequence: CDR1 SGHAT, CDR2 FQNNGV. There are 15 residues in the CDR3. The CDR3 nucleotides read TGTGCCAGCAGTTCCACCGGGGCAGTTGGTGAAAAACTGTTTTTT. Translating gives CASSSTGAVGEKLFF.

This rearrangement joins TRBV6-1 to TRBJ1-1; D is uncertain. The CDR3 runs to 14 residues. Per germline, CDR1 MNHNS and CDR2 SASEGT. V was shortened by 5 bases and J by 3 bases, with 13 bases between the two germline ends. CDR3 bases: TGTGCCAGCAGTAAGCAGGTTCGGGACACTGAAGCTTTCTTT. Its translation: CASSKQVRDTEAFF.

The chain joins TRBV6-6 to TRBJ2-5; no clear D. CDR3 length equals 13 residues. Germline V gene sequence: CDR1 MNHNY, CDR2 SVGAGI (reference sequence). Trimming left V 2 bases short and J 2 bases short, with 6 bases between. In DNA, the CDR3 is TGTGCCAGCAGTTACAGACTGCAAGAGACCCAGTACTTC. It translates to CASSYRLQETQYF.

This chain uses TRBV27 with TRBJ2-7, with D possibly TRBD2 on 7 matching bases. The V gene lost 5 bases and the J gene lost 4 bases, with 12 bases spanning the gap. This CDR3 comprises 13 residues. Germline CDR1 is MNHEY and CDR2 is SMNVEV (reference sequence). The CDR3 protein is CASSGGAQYEQYF. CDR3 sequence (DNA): TGTGCCAGCAGTGGGGGGGCTCAGTACGAGCAGTACTTC.

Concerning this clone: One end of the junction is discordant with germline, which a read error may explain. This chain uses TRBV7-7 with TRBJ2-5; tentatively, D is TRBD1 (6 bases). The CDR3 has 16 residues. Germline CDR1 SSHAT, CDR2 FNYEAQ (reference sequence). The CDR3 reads CASSLVVQGTQETQYF. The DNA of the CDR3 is TGTGCTAGCAGCTTAGTGGTACAGGGCACACAAGAGACCCAGTACTTC. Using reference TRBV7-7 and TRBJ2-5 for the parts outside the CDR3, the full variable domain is GAGVSQSPRYKVTKRGQDVTLRCDPISSHATLYWYQQALGQGPEFLTYFNYEAQPDKSGLPSDRFSAERPEGSISTLTIQRTEQRDSAMYRCASSLVVQGTQETQYFGPGTRLLVL.

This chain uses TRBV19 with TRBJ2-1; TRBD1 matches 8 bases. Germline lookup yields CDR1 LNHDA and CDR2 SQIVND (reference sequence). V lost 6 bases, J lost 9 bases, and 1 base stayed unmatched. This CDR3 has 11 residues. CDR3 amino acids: CASSGTGEQFF. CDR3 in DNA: TGTGCCAGTAGCGGGACAGGTGAGCAGTTCTTC. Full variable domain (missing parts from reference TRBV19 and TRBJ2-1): DGGITQSPKYLFRKEGQNVTLSCEQNLNHDAMYWYRQDPGQGLRLIYYSQIVNDFQKGDIAEGYSVSREKKESFPLTVTSAQKNPTAFYLCASSGTGEQFFGPGTRLTVL.

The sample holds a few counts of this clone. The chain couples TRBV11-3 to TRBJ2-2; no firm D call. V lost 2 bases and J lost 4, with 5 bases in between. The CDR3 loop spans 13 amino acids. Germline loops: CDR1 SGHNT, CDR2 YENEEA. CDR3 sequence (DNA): TGTGCCAGCAGCTTAAGAGTCACCGGGGAGCTGTTTTTT. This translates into CASSLRVTGELFF. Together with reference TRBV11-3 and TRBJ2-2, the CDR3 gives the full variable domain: EAGVVQSPRYKIIEKKQPVAFWCNPISGHNTLYWYLQNLGQGPELLIRYENEEAVDDSQLPKDRFSAERLKGVDSTLKIQPAELGDSAVYLCASSLRVTGELFFGEGSRLTVL.

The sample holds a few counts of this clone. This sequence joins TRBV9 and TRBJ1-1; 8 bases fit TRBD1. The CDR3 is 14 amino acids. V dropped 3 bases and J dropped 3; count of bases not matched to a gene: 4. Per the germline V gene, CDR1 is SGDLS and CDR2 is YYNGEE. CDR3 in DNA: TGTGCCAGCAGCGGGACAGGGAGGGACACTGAAGCTTTCTTT. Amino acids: CASSGTGRDTEAFF.

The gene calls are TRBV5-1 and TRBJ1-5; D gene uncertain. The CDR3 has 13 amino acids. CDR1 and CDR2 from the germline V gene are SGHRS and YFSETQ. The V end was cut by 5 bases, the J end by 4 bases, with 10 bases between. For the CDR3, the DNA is TGCGCCAGCAGTGAGGACGGGAATCAGCCCCAGCATTTT. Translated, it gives CASSEDGNQPQHF.

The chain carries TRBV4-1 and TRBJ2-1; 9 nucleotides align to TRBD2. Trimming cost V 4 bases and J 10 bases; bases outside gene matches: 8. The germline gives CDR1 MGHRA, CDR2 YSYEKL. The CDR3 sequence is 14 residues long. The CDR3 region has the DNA TGCGCCAGCAGCCTCGGGACTAGCCGCTCCGAGCAGTTCTTC. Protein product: CASSLGTSRSEQFF.

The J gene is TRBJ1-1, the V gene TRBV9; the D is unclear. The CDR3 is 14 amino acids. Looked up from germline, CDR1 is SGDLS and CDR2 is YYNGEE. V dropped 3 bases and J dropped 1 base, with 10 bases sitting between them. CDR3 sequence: CASSGIPQNTEAFF. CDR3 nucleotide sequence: TGTGCCAGCAGCGGAATCCCCCAGAACACTGAAGCTTTCTTT.

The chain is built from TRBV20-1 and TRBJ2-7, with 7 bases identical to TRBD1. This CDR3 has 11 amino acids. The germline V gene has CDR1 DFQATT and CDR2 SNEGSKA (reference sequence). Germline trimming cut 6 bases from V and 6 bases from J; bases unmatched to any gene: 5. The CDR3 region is CSASDRAEQYF. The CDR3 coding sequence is TGCAGTGCAAGCGACAGGGCCGAGCAGTACTTC.

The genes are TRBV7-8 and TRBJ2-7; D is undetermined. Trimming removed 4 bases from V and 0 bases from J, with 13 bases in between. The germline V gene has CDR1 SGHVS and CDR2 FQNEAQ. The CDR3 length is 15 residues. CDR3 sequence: CASSSKRGYSYEQYF. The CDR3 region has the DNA TGTGCCAGCAGCTCGAAGCGAGGTTACTCCTACGAGCAGTACTTC. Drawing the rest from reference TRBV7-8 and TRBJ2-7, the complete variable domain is GAGVSQSPRYKVAKRGQDVALRCDPISGHVSLFWYQQALGQGPEFLTYFQNEAQLDKSGLPSDRFFAERPEGSVSTLKIQRTQQEDSAVYLCASSSKRGYSYEQYFGPGTRLTVT.